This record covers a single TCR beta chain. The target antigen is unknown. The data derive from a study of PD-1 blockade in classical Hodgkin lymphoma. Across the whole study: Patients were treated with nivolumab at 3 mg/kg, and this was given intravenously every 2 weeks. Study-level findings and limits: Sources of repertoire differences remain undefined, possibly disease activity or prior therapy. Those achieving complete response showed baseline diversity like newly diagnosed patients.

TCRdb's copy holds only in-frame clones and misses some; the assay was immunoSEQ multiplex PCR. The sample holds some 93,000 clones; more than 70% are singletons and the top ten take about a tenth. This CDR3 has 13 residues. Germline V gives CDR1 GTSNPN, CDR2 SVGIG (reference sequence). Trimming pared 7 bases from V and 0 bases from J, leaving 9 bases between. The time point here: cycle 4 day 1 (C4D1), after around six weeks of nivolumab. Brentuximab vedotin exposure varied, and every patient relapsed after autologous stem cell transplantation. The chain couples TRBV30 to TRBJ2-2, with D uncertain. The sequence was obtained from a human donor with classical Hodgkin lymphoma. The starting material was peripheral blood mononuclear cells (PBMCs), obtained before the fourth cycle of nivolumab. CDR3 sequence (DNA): TGTGCCTACTTAAAGGCGAACACCGGGGAGCTGTTTTTT. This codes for CAYLKANTGELFF.